This TCR beta chain was captured by sequencing in a study of blood T cell repertoires in COVID-19. Study summary: The samples span acute and convalescent COVID-19 from the United States, Italy and Spain. T cells, B-cell-depleted T cells, or PBMCs supplied cDNA or gDNA.

The authors' processing: Amplification of reference gene primers provided the estimated nucleated cell counts. Some clones are missing from TCRdb's copy, which holds only in-frame ones; the method was immunoSEQ multiplex PCR. For V, J and clone size, that table is used; D and trimming come from the DNA. The sample lists about 72,000 clones; under 95% were seen once. Germline values: CDR1 KGHSH, CDR2 LQKENI. V shed 0 bases and J 0 bases; nucleotides not matched to a gene: 16. The CDR3 has 21 residues. Material: peripheral blood. The receptor comes from a human donor in a cohort sampled during active COVID-19. The chain joins TRBV18 to TRBJ2-3, with 9 bases matching TRBD2. The chain's CDR3 is CASSPPYPREIAGESTDTQYF. The CDR3 coding sequence is TGTGCCAGCTCACCACCGTACCCCCGGGAAATAGCGGGGGAAAGCACAGATACGCAGTATTTT.